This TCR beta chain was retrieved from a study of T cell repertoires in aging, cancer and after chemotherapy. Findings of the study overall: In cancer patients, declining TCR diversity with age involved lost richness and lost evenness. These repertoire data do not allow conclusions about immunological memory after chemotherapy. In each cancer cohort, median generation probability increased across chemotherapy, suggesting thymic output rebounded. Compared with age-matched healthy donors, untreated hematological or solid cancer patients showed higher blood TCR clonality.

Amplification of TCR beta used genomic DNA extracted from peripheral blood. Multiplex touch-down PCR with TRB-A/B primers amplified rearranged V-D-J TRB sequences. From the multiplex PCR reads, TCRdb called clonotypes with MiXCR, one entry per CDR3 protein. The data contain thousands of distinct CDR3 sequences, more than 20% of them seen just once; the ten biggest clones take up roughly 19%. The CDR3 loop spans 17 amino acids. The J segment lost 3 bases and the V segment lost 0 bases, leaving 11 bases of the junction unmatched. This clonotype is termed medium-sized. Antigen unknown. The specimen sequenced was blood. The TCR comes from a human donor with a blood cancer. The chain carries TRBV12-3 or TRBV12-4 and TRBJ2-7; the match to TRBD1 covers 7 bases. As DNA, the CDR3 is TGTGCCAGCAGTTTAGCCCTCTTACAGGGGCCAAGCTACGAGCAGTACTTC. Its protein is CASSLALLQGPSYEQYF.